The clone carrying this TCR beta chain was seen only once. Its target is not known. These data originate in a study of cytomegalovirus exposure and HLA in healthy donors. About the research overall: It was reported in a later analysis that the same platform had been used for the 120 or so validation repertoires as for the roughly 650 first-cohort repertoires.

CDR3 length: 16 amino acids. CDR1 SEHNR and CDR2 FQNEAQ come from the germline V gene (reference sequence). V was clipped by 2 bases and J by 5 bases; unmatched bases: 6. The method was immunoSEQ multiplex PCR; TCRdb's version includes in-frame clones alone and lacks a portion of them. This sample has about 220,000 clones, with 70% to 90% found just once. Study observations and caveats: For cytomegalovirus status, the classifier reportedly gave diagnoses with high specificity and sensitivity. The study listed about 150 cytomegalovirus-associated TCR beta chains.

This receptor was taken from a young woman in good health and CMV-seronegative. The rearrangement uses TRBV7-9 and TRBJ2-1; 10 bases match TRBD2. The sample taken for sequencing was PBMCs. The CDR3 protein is CASSLWTSGWHNEQFF. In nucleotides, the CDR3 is TGTGCCAGCAGCTTATGGACTAGCGGTTGGCACAATGAGCAGTTCTTC.